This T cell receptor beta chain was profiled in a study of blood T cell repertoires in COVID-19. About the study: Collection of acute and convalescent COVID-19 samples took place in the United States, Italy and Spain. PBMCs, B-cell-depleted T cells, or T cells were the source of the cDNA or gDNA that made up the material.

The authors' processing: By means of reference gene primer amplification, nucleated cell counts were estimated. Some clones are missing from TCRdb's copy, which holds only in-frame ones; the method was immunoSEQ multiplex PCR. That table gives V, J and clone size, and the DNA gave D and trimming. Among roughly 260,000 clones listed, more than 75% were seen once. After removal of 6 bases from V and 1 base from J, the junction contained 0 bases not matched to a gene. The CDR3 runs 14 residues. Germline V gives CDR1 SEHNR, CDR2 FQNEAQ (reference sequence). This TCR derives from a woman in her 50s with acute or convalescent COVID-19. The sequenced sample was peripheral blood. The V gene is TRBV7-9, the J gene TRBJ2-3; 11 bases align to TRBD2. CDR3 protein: CASRTSGGTDTQYF. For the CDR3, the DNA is TGTGCCAGCAGGACTAGCGGGGGCACAGATACGCAGTATTTT.